This TCR beta chain comes out of a study of response to subunit inactivated influenza vaccine. TCRdb recomputed calls from the RT-PCR reads with MiXCR, one row per CDR3 protein. The sample has hundreds of thousands of distinct CDR3 sequences, about 25% seen once. This CDR3 spans 16 amino acids. The germline V gene has CDR1 LGHNA and CDR2 YSLEER. V was cut by 4 bases and J by 1 base, with 15 bases left in between. This clonotype was seen more than once but under ten times. The antigen is undetermined. General study results and limits: Researchers suggested that each seasonal influenza vaccination recruits few new T cells.

The sequence came from a man between 50 and 59 years old who received an inactivated influenza vaccine. The chain has TRBV4-3 and TRBJ2-3, with D possibly being TRBD2 (6 bases). Specimen: CD4+ T cells sorted from PBMCs, collected roughly 5 days after vaccination. CDR3 region: CASSPGTSTRTDTQYF. For the CDR3, the DNA is TGCGCCAGCAGCCCGGGGACTTCAACCCGCACAGATACGCAGTATTTT.